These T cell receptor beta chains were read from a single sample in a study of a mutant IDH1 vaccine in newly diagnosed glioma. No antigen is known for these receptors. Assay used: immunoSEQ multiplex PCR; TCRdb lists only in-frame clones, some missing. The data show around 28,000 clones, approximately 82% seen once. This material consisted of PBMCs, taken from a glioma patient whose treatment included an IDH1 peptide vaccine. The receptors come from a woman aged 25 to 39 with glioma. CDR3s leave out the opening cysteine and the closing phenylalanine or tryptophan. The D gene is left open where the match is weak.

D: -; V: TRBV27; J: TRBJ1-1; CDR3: ASSLMGGRTEAF
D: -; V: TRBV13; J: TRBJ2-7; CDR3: ASSPGDRFIYEQY
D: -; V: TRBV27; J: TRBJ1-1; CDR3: ASSLGGVRWTEAF
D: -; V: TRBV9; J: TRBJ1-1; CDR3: ASSVGWSGSEAF
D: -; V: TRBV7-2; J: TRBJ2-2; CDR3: ASSRPTVGELF
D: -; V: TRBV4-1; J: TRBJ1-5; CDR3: ASSQAPGINQPQH
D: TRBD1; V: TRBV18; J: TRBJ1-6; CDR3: ASSSSQGANSPLH
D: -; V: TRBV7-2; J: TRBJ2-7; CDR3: ASSLSYEQY
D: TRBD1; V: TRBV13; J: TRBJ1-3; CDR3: ASSIQGAGGNTIY
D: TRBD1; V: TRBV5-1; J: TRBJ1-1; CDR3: ASSFQGAFNTEAF
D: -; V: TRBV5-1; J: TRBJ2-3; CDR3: ASSGRQGTDTQY
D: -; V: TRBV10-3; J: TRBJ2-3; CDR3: AISPSGGTDTQY
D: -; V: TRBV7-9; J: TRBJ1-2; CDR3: ASSSPYGYT